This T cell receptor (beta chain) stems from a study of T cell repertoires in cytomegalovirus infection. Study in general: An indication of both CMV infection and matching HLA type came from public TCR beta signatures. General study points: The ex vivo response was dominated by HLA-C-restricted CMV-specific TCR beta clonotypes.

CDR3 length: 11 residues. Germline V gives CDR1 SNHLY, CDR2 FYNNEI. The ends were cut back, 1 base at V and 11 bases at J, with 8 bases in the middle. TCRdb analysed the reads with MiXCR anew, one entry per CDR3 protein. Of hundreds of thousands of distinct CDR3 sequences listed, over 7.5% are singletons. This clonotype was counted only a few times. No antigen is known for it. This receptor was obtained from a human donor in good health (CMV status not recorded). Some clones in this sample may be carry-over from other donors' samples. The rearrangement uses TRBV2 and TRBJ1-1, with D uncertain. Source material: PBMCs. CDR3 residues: CASSEEYQAFF. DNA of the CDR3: TGTGCCAGCAGTGAAGAGTACCAGGCTTTCTTT. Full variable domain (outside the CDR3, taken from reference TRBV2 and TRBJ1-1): EPEVTQTPSHQVTQMGQEVILRCVPISNHLYFYWYRQILGQKVEFLVSFYNNEISEKSEIFDDQFSVERPDGSNFTLKIRSTKLEDSAMYFCASSEEYQAFFGQGTRLTVV.